The 27 T cell receptor beta chains presented below share a single source sample, sequenced in a study of CD8 T cells in ankylosing spondylitis. Study-level points and caveats: Among TCR beta sequences, a motif of several highly homologous variants appeared characteristic of ankylosing spondylitis blood.

These TCRs are of unknown antigen specificity. Each CDR3 protein is one row after TCRdb ran MiXCR on the 5' RACE reads. Of more than 250,000 distinct CDR3 sequences in the sample, 7% to 9% were seen once. The sample comprised blood, either unsorted or a sorted T cell fraction (not recorded which). The receptors originated from a male donor with ankylosing spondylitis.

The chain couples TRBV5-1 to TRBJ2-6; D assignment may be TRBD1 or TRBD2 (5 bases each). The germline V gene has CDR1 SGHRS and CDR2 YFSETQ. The CDR3 has 19 amino acids. Trimming shortened V by 0 bases and J by 4 bases, and 20 bases separated the two germline ends. CDR3 protein: CASSLVPTGPTGGANVLTF. The CDR3 nucleotides read TGCGCCAGCAGCTTGGTCCCCACGGGACCCACCGGGGGGGCCAACGTCCTGACTTTC.

In its sample, this clonotype was seen a few times. The genes are TRBV29-1 and TRBJ2-6; D is tentatively TRBD1 or TRBD2 (5 bases each). Germline CDR1 is SQVTM and CDR2 is ANQGSEA. V lost 0 bases to trimming and J lost 0 bases, with 15 bases between them. This CDR3 contains 18 residues. CDR3 region: CSVEEAGRDPSGANVLTF. CDR3 DNA sequence: TGCAGCGTTGAAGAGGCCGGCAGGGACCCCTCTGGGGCCAACGTCCTGACTTTC. Looking up the rest from reference TRBV29-1 and TRBJ2-6 gives the full variable domain: SAVISQKPSRDICQRGTSLTIQCQVDSQVTMMFWYRQQPGQSLTLIATANQGSEATYESGFVIDKFPISRPNLTFSTLTVSNMSPEDSSIYLCSVEEAGRDPSGANVLTFGAGSRLTVL.

The V and J genes are TRBV12-3 or TRBV12-4 and TRBJ2-1; D might be TRBD1 (5 bases). Trimming removed 3 bases at V and 0 bases at J, with 9 bases between. The CDR3 runs to 15 residues. For the CDR3, the DNA is TGTGCCAGCAGTTTCCCGACAGACTCCTACAATGAGCAGTTCTTC. This gives the protein CASSFPTDSYNEQFF.

This clonotype was detected only a few times. The chain recombines TRBV20-1 with TRBJ2-1, with TRBD2 as a possible D gene (6 bases). This CDR3 has 13 residues. Trimming took 2 bases from V and 7 from J, leaving 12 bases between them. From germline, CDR1 is DFQATT and CDR2 SNEGSKA (reference sequence). The chain's CDR3 is CSARSGLRNEQFF. DNA of the CDR3: TGCAGTGCTAGATCGGGACTTCGTAATGAGCAGTTCTTC.

This clonotype was seen repeatedly, ten times or more. The chain has TRBV3-1 and TRBJ2-2, with D unclear. The germline gives CDR1 LGHDT, CDR2 YNNKEL (reference sequence). V was shortened by 8 bases and J by 1 base, with 5 bases between the two germline ends. This CDR3 has 12 amino acids. CDR3 loop: CASSGNTGELFF. The CDR3, as DNA: TGTGCCAGCTCAGGGAACACCGGGGAGCTGTTTTTT.

V is TRBV7-7 and J is TRBJ2-2, with a tentative D call TRBD1 (6 bases). Germline V gene data show CDR1 as SSHAT and CDR2 as FNYEAQ (reference sequence). The CDR3 consists of 12 residues. The V and J ends lost 9 bases and 5 bases respectively, with 10 bases between them. The CDR3 DNA follows: TGTGCCAGTGGACAGAATACCGGGGAGCTGTTTTTT. Residues: CASGQNTGELFF.

The chain employs TRBV5-1 and TRBJ2-1; TRBD2 is a possible D gene (5 bases). In germline, CDR1 is SGHRS, CDR2 YFSETQ. The CDR3 loop spans 17 amino acids. Trimming stripped 1 base from V and 2 bases from J, with 16 bases between. The CDR3 DNA sequence: TGCGCCAGCAGCTTGAGGGTTAGCGCAAGCCCCTACAATGAGCAGTTCTTC. This encodes CASSLRVSASPYNEQFF.

This clonotype was observed a handful of times. The chain employs TRBV18 and TRBJ1-2, with 8 bases matching TRBD1. Germline CDR1 and CDR2: KGHSH and LQKENI. This CDR3 contains 14 residues. V dropped 3 bases and J dropped 6; count of bases not matched to a gene: 6. CDR3 protein: CASSPTDRENGYTF. CDR3 DNA sequence: TGTGCCAGCTCACCCACGGACAGGGAAAATGGCTACACCTTC.

The V and J genes are TRBV3-1 and TRBJ2-5; D unclear. With 0 bases removed from V and 10 bases from J, the gap between germline ends came to 9 bases. The CDR3 runs to 12 residues. Germline CDR1 is LGHDT and CDR2 is YNNKEL (reference sequence). CDR3 nucleotide sequence: TGTGCCAGCAGCCAAGATACCGACCACCAGTACTTC. Its protein is CASSQDTDHQYF.

The CDR3 sequence is CASSLDRENEKLFF. The CDR3 DNA follows: TGTGCCAGCAGCTTGGACCGGGAGAATGAAAAACTGTTTTTT. This chain links TRBV5-5 with TRBJ1-4; unclear D gene. The V and J ends lost 0 bases and 5 bases respectively, with 8 bases between them. The CDR3 length is 14 residues. CDR1 and CDR2 (germline): SGHKS, YYEKEE (reference sequence).

J is TRBJ2-5 and V is TRBV6-2 or TRBV6-3, with D possibly TRBD2 on 6 matching bases. Germline V gene sequence: CDR1 MNHEY, CDR2 SVGEGT. This CDR3 has 14 residues. The V end lost 2 bases, the J end lost 4 bases, and 11 bases lay between the germline ends. The CDR3 reads CASSYIFGGETQYF. CDR3 DNA: TGTGCCAGCAGTTACATTTTCGGGGGAGAGACCCAGTACTTC.

This clonotype turned up a few times. The chain recombines TRBV6-1 with TRBJ1-2, with 7 bases fitting TRBD1. This CDR3 spans 14 amino acids. Germline V CDR1 and CDR2: MNHNS, SASEGT. Unmatched junction bases numbered 9, after V lost 7 bases and J lost 4 bases. CDR3 region: CASTLRGTVYGYTF. The CDR3, as DNA: TGTGCCAGCACCCTAAGGGGGACAGTCTATGGCTACACCTTC.

CDR3 in DNA: TGTGCCAGCAGCTTGTTGGTGGGGGGTCCCTACGAGCAGTACTTC. Amino acid sequence: CASSLLVGGPYEQYF. The chain joins TRBV7-9 to TRBJ2-7, with D tentatively TRBD2 (6 bases). Germline CDR1 is SEHNR and CDR2 is FQNEAQ (reference sequence). V was cut by 3 bases and J by 2 bases, with 14 bases left in between. This CDR3 region has 15 residues.

This clonotype has more than one count but fewer than ten. This chain connects TRBV4-1 to TRBJ1-3; 7 bases align to TRBD1. CDR1 and CDR2 from the germline V gene are MGHRA and YSYEKL. The CDR3 loop spans 16 amino acids. Unmatched junction bases numbered 5, after V lost 0 bases and J lost 3 bases. The CDR3 spells CASSQDARGIGNTIYF. The CDR3 DNA reads TGCGCCAGCAGCCAAGATGCCAGGGGGATTGGAAACACCATATATTTT.

The rearrangement links TRBV7-9 to TRBJ1-6; D gene unclear. Trimming left V 1 base short and J 8 bases short, with 12 bases between. The CDR3 spans 15 residues. Germline lookup yields CDR1 SEHNR and CDR2 FQNEAQ (reference sequence). The CDR3 loop is CASSLGLQPDSPLHF. CDR3 coding DNA: TGTGCCAGCAGCTTAGGGCTGCAGCCGGATTCACCCCTCCACTTT.

The chain combines TRBV2 with TRBJ2-7; possible D gene TRBD2, 6 bases. Germline-derived CDR1 and CDR2 are SNHLY and FYNNEI. Between the trimmed V and J ends, which lost 2 bases and 0 bases, there was a span of 11 bases. This CDR3 is 15 amino acids long. CDR3 residues: CASSELEGNSYEQYF. The CDR3, as DNA: TGTGCCAGCAGTGAACTGGAGGGAAACTCCTACGAGCAGTACTTC.

This clonotype was seen more than once but under ten times. The chain has TRBV7-2 and TRBJ2-3, with 11 bases matching TRBD2. The CDR3 consists of 15 residues. Germline CDR1 is SGHTA and CDR2 is FQGNSA. The J segment lost 5 bases and the V segment lost 1 base, leaving 2 bases of the junction unmatched. The DNA for the CDR3 is TGTGCCAGCAGCTTAGACACTAGCGGGGGAGATACGCAGTATTTT. Translation: CASSLDTSGGDTQYF.

This clonotype was detected a few times. This rearrangement joins TRBV25-1 to TRBJ1-6, with TRBD1 as a possible D gene (6 bases). Germline CDR1 is MGHDK and CDR2 is SYGVNS. The CDR3 sequence is 13 residues long. The V end lost 5 bases, the J end lost 10 bases, and 12 bases lay between the germline ends. CDR3: CASSPHRESPLHF. CDR3 sequence (DNA): TGTGCCAGCAGTCCCCACAGGGAATCACCCCTCCACTTT. Full variable domain (missing parts from reference TRBV25-1 and TRBJ1-6): EADIYQTPRYLVIGTGKKITLECSQTMGHDKMYWYQQDPGMELHLIHYSYGVNSTEKGDLSSESTVSRIRTEHFPLTLESARPSHTSQYLCASSPHRESPLHFGNGTRLTVT.

This clonotype was observed many times. J is TRBJ2-2 and V is TRBV7-2; TRBD2 aligns across 11 bases. Trimming took 0 bases from V and 2 from J; bases not matched to a gene: 8. This CDR3 contains 19 residues. CDR1 SGHTA and CDR2 FQGNSA come from the germline V gene. The DNA for the CDR3 is TGTGCCAGCAGCTTAGCGCCCGCGACTAGCGGGATTAACACCGGGGAGCTGTTTTTT. Encoded protein: CASSLAPATSGINTGELFF.

This clonotype was seen only a few times. The rearrangement links TRBV5-1 to TRBJ2-7; D not certain. CDR1 is SGHRS, CDR2 YFSETQ, per germline. This CDR3 is 13 amino acids long. The V end was cut by 1 base, the J end by 0 bases, with 5 bases between. CDR3 region: CASSLRPSYEQYF. CDR3 nucleotide sequence: TGCGCCAGCAGCTTGCGGCCCTCCTACGAGCAGTACTTC. Full variable domain (outside the CDR3, taken from reference TRBV5-1 and TRBJ2-7): KAGVTQTPRYLIKTRGQQVTLSCSPISGHRSVSWYQQTPGQGLQFLFEYFSETQRNKGNFPGRFSGRQFSNSRSEMNVSTLELGDSALYLCASSLRPSYEQYFGPGTRLTVT.

The chain carries TRBV24-1 and TRBJ2-1; 8 bases fit TRBD1. Germline CDR1 KGHDR, CDR2 SFDVKD. This CDR3 comprises 14 residues. The V segment lost 3 bases and the J segment 8 bases; nucleotides outside the gene matches: 5. For the CDR3, the DNA is TGTGCCACCAGTGATCGGGGACAGGTCTATGAGCAGTTCTTC. As protein: CATSDRGQVYEQFF.

This clonotype was observed many times. The chain recombines TRBV29-1 with TRBJ2-7; 7 bases align to TRBD1. In germline, CDR1 is SQVTM, CDR2 ANQGSEA. This CDR3 is built from 14 residues. Trimming took 4 bases from V and 3 from J; bases not matched to a gene: 9. CDR3 DNA: TGCAGCGTTGGAGGGGACAGTCGGGGCTACGAGCAGTACTTC. Its translation: CSVGGDSRGYEQYF.

V usage is TRBV7-3 and J usage is TRBJ2-2, with unresolved D. Germline V gene sequence: CDR1 SGHTA, CDR2 FQGTGA. Trimming left V 6 bases short and J 1 base short, with 9 bases between. The length of the CDR3 is 14 residues. CDR3 sequence (DNA): TGTGCCAGCAGAAAAGGAGAGAACACCGGGGAGCTGTTTTTT. Its protein product is CASRKGENTGELFF. The full variable domain, rest sourced from reference TRBV7-3 and TRBJ2-2, is GAGVSQTPSNKVTEKGKYVELRCDPISGHTALYWYRQSLGQGPEFLIYFQGTGAADDSGLPNDRFFAVRPEGSVSTLKIQRTERGDSAVYLCASRKGENTGELFFGEGSRLTVL.

This clonotype was seen only a few times. J is TRBJ1-1 and V is TRBV2; D not certain. Per the germline V gene, CDR1 is SNHLY and CDR2 is FYNNEI. Trimming pared 5 bases from V and 3 bases from J, leaving 13 bases between. The CDR3 is 14 residues long. CDR3 bases: TGTGCCAGCAGTTGGCAGAATGCCGACACTGAAGCTTTCTTT. Encoded protein: CASSWQNADTEAFF.

V gene TRBV28 combines with J gene TRBJ1-6; no clear D gene. CDR1 is MDHEN and CDR2 is SYDVKM in the germline V gene. The CDR3 is 13 amino acids. Trimming stripped 7 bases from V and 3 bases from J, with 7 bases between. CDR3 amino acids: CASISSYNSPLHF. The CDR3 bases are TGTGCCAGCATCTCTAGCTATAATTCACCCCTCCACTTT.

This clonotype was observed a handful of times. The rearrangement links TRBV6-5 to TRBJ2-7; D might be TRBD1 or TRBD2, each matching 5 bases. CDR3 length: 19 amino acids. V dropped 4 bases and J dropped 4 bases, with 29 bases sitting between them. The germline V gene has CDR1 MNHEY and CDR2 SVGAGI. CDR3 DNA: TGTGCCAGCAGTTCTCGCTACGCACCGACAGCGGTGAGAGGGTACGAGCAGTACTTC. It is translated as CASSSRYAPTAVRGYEQYF.

The chain has TRBV14 and TRBJ2-5; D is ambiguous. Trimming left V 3 bases short and J 1 base short, with 12 bases between. The CDR3 runs to 15 residues. Germline lookup yields CDR1 SGHDN and CDR2 FVKESK. CDR3 sequence reads: CASSQDRPAQETQYF. For the CDR3, the DNA is TGTGCCAGCAGCCAGGACCGACCCGCCCAAGAGACCCAGTACTTC.